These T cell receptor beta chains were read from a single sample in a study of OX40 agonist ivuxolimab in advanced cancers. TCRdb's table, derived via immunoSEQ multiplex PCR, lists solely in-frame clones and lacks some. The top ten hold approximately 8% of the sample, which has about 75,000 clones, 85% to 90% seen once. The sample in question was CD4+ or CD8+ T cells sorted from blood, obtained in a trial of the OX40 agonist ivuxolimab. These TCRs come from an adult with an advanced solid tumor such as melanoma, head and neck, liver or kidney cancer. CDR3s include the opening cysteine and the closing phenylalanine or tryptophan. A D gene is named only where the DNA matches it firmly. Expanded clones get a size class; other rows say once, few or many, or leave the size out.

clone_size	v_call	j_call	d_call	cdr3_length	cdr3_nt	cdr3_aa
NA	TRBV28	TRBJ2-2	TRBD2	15	TGTGCCAGCAGTTCCTCTAGCGGGAGATACGGGGAGCTGTTTTTT	CASSSSSGRYGELFF
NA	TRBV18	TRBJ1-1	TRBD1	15	TGTGCCAGCTCACCAAAAACAGGGGCCGCGGCTGAAGCTTTCTTT	CASSPKTGAAAEAFF
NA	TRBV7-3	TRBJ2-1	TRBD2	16	TGTGCCAGCAGCCCCCTACTAGCGCTAGGCTACAATGAGCAGTTCTTC	CASSPLLALGYNEQFF
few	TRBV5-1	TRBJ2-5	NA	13	TGCGCCAGCAGCCATCGACAGGCGGAGACCCAGTACTTC	CASSHRQAETQYF
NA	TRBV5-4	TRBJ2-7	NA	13	TGTGCCAGCAGCTTCCGGGACTCCCCGGAGCAGTACTTC	CASSFRDSPEQYF
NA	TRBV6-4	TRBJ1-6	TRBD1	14	TGTGCCAGCAGCGCGGGACAGTTCGGTTCACCCCTCCACTTT	CASSAGQFGSPLHF
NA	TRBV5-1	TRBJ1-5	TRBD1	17	TGCGCCAGCAGCTCGGGAGGGACAGCGGGAGGGAATCAGCCCCAGCATTTT	CASSSGGTAGGNQPQHF
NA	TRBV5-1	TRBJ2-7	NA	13	TGCGCCAGCAGCCGGACAGTTACCTACGAGCAGTACTTC	CASSRTVTYEQYF
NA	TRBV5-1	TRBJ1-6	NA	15	TGCGCCAGCAGCTTGGTCTACAGGGAGGATTCACCCCTCCACTTT	CASSLVYREDSPLHF
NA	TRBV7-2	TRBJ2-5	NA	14	TGTGCCAGCAGCTTAGGACGGGTGGAAGAGACCCAGTACTTC	CASSLGRVEETQYF
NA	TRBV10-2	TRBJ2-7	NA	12	TGCGCCAGCAGGGACTTGTCCTACGAGCAGTACTTC	CASRDLSYEQYF
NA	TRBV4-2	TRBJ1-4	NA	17	TGTGCCAGCAGCCAAGGGTCGGACGCAACAACTAATGAAAAACTGTTTTTT	CASSQGSDATTNEKLFF